A single T cell receptor beta chain is shown here with its context. Its target is not known. TCRdb re-called the reads with MiXCR, one entry per CDR3 protein. The data hold roughly 760,000 distinct CDR3 sequences, with 35% observed a single time. The record originates from a study of T cell repertoires in cytomegalovirus infection. Study-wide findings and caveats: The cumulative frequency of public TCR beta families identified carriers of CMV plus the relevant HLA.

Looked up from germline, CDR1 is MNHNY and CDR2 is SVGAGI (reference sequence). V lost 5 bases and J 5 bases, leaving 16 bases between the germline ends. The CDR3 consists of 15 residues. The material sequenced was PBMCs. This chain links TRBV6-6 with TRBJ2-1, with D uncertain. This receptor was taken from a human donor in good health (CMV status not recorded). Some clones in this sample may be carry-over from other donors' samples. The CDR3 protein is CASSDMPTLDNEQFF. For the CDR3, the DNA is TGTGCCAGCAGTGACATGCCGACCCTAGACAATGAGCAGTTCTTC.